This T cell receptor beta chain was sequenced during a study of blood T cells in healthy people across ages (dated by TCRdb to the mid-2010s). About the full investigation: In model experiments, template switching captured about one uniquely barcoded TCR beta cDNA molecule for every two T cells. Four age groups were formed from the donors: young (average 16 years), middle-aged (approximately 42), aged (62) and long-lived (less than 85). To avoid experimental bias, donors of different ages were spread randomly across the sequencing lanes. The study measured age-related changes in TCR beta repertoire diversity using deep sequencing normalized with unique cDNA molecular identifiers. For two donors (one aged 18 to 30 and one aged 80 or older), the study analyzed two additional independent replicas of 1 million unique cDNA reads from the same blood draw.

A distance of 11 bases separates the germline ends of V and J, which lose 4 bases and 2 bases respectively. The CDR1 and CDR2 encoded by the germline V gene (reference sequence) are LGHDT and YNNKEL. Taken from cysteine to phenylalanine, the CDR3 has 14 residues. The sequence is cut down to CDR3 DNA, 42 bases in frame from base 1. Overall results and qualifications from the work: Total diversity estimates from one million sequenced T cells were considered lower bounds and underestimates. Since profiling was done on bulk unsorted PBMCs, naive and antigen-experienced compartments could not be conclusively compared. Observed TCR beta diversity correlated strongly with the percentage of naive T cells measured by flow cytometry. The long-lived group showed more naive CD4+ T cells, fewer expanded clones and increased TCR diversity than the aged group, suggesting age selection. As age increased, observed TCR beta diversity per million T cells dropped in a roughly linear way, and a significant reduction was already evident by age 40. Donor CMV infection status was unknown, potentially confounding age-related changes in expanded clonotypes.

Libraries came from 5' RACE. The sequencer was an Illumina HiSeq 2500. A second PCR of roughly 6 to 12 cycles was performed with a sample-barcoded 5' primer and a J-beta primer mix. A template-switch 5' adaptor carrying 12 random nucleotides introduced a unique molecular identifier onto each TCR beta cDNA molecule. At least 3 million CDR3-containing paired-end reads were obtained from each sample. All of the RNA was converted into first-strand cDNA using the Mint cDNA synthesis kit, with a TRBC-specific oligonucleotide serving as the primer. Following uracil-DNA glycosylase treatment, all cDNA underwent a first 18-cycle PCR with the universal primers M1SS and BC2_uni_R. The published analysis was carried out like this. For normalization, 1 million high-quality reads were randomly selected from each sample, with every read carrying a distinct molecular identifier. Instead of being binned into consensus sequences, reads with shared molecular identifiers were discarded. CDR3 identification, clonotype clustering and error correction used MiTCR with a Q25 quality threshold and the strictest error-elimination algorithm. A nonparametric unseen species model using Euler transformation provided a lower-bound estimate of total TCR beta diversity. TCRdb reprocessed the public reads (quality trimming at Q25 with fastp, clone calling with MiXCR) and kept in-frame beta chains. Rows merge per CDR3 protein into single entries with the most common DNA and genes. TCRdb assigned the V and J calls; the authors' analysis was not used. Here the sample has roughly 1.5 million distinct CDR3 sequences; around 40% occur a single time. The ten largest clones capture roughly 3.7% of the sample.

Donors were 39 systemically healthy Caucasian individuals from Russia aged roughly 6 to 90 years. Around 10 milliliters of peripheral blood were collected from each donor into EDTA-treated Vacutainer tubes. PBMCs were isolated by Ficoll-Paque density-gradient centrifugation, with at least 6 million obtained per sample. Total RNA was extracted from PBMCs with Trizol reagent, with at least 5.5 micrograms obtained per sample. The percentages of naive CD45RAhigh/CD27high T cells were determined by flow cytometry on a PBMC aliquot from every donor. Concerning this clonotype itself: Its antigen specificity is not known. No quality values exist for individual bases; no much larger clone is one base distant.

The V and J genes are TRBV3-1 and TRBJ1-2; the D gene is perhaps TRBD1, on 5 matching bases. Specimen: blood. The TCR sequence derives from a woman aged 18-29 years in good health. The DNA sequence is given as TGTGCCAGCAGCCGACTCGGGGCAAACTATGGCTACACCTTC. Its amino acids are CASSRLGANYGYTF.